This TCR beta chain was found in a study of T-cell reconstitution after alpha-beta-depleted transplantation in children. Study-level points and caveats: Some patients owed their high day-60 TCRbeta diversity to surviving recipient T cells and thymic progenitors.

The CDR3 runs 15 residues. The germline V gene encodes CDR1 SGDLS and CDR2 YYNGEE. The junction had 7 bases not matched to a gene; V was cut back by 0 bases and J by 4 bases. A TCRbeta library incorporating unique molecular identifiers was prepared. TCRdb reprocessed the PCR reads via MiXCR and lists one record per CDR3 protein. Of 200,000 to 300,000 distinct CDR3 sequences listed, roughly 25% were seen once; the top ten hold around 4.8%. Regarding this clonotype: Antigen: not known.

This sequence was found in a female patient between 2 and 15 years old who had a stem cell transplant for congenital amegakaryocytic thrombocytopenia, so the T cells may come from the graft donor. Sequences were derived from PBMCs, mostly from graft donor cells, sampled 360 days after TCRalphabeta/CD19-depleted stem cell transplant. The chain combines TRBV9 with TRBJ2-7; 7 bases map to TRBD2. DNA of the CDR3: TGTGCCAGCAGCGTAGATCTTGGCGGGAGTTACGAGCAGTACTTC. Residues: CASSVDLGGSYEQYF.